The next 5 T cell receptor beta chains were all read from a single sample in a study of blood T cell repertoires in COVID-19. Method: immunoSEQ multiplex PCR; TCRdb's copy keeps in-frame clones and lacks some. The sample includes approximately 290,000 clones, roughly 88% seen only once; the top ten take 0.85% to 0.9%. Sample: peripheral blood. The receptors were sampled from a human donor with COVID-19, enrolled during active disease. The donor label of this sample is uncertain.

The chain's CDR3 is CSVTGLRGPDTQYF. CDR3 nucleotide sequence: TGCAGCGTAACTGGACTGAGAGGGCCAGATACGCAGTATTTT. The chain joins TRBV29-1 to TRBJ2-3; maybe TRBD2 (5 bases). Per germline, CDR1 SQVTM and CDR2 ANQGSEA. The CDR3 has 14 amino acids. Trimming cost V 6 bases and J 4 bases, with 17 bases left between them.

This clone was seen only once. The chain has TRBV30 and TRBJ2-1, with TRBD2 matching 9 bases. V was clipped by 2 bases and J by 8 bases; unmatched bases: 7. CDR1 and CDR2 from the germline V gene are GTSNPN and SVGIG (reference sequence). The CDR3 length is 14 residues. The CDR3 coding sequence is TGTGCCTGGAGTAGCGGGAGGCCTTGGGATGAGCAGTTCTTC. Encoded protein: CAWSSGRPWDEQFF.

This clone appeared a single time. The chain uses TRBV29-1 and TRBJ2-7, with 14 bases aligning to TRBD2. This CDR3 has 12 amino acids. Germline CDR1 is SQVTM and CDR2 is ANQGSEA. The CDR3 nucleotides read TGCAGTATTGGGACTAGCGGGAGCGAGCAGTACTTC. Its translation: CSIGTSGSEQYF.

About this clone itself: This sample also contains other DNA sequences that code for the same CDR3. The gene calls are TRBV7-3 and TRBJ2-6; possibly TRBD2 for D (6 bases). Germline lookup yields CDR1 SGHTA and CDR2 FQGTGA. This CDR3 contains 17 residues. Trimming stripped 5 bases from V and 1 base from J, with 15 bases between. The CDR3 coding sequence is TGTGCCAGCAGCGAAAGGGCGGGGCGATCTGGGGCCAACGTCCTGACTTTC. As protein: CASSERAGRSGANVLTF.

The gene calls are TRBV6-6 and TRBJ1-5; 7 bases agree with TRBD1. J gave up 1 base and V 5 bases, and 14 bases lay outside the gene matches. This CDR3 spans 18 amino acids. The V gene's germline CDR1 is MNHNY and CDR2 SVGAGI (reference sequence). The CDR3 spells CASSPDREAGGSNQPQHF. The CDR3 nucleotides are TGTGCCAGCAGTCCCGACAGGGAGGCGGGAGGAAGCAATCAGCCCCAGCATTTT.